This entry lists 20 T cell receptor beta chains sequenced from one sample in a study. TCRdb independently ran MiXCR on the reads; one entry per CDR3 protein. The sample has nearly 15,000 distinct CDR3 sequences; 30% to 40% are singletons. The sequencing sample was made of blood. These receptors came from a human donor.

This clonotype was counted many times. This rearrangement joins TRBV5-4 to TRBJ1-1; D remains unclear. V gave up 0 bases and J gave up 0 bases, with 3 bases separating them. Germline CDR1 is SGHNT and CDR2 is YYREEE (reference sequence). The CDR3 sequence is 13 residues long. The CDR3 sequence: CASSLEVNTEAFF. CDR3 nucleotides: TGTGCCAGCAGCTTGGAGGTGAACACTGAAGCTTTCTTT. Full variable domain (outside the CDR3, taken from reference TRBV5-4 and TRBJ1-1): ETGVTQSPTHLIKTRGQQVTLRCSSQSGHNTVSWYQQALGQGPQFIFQYYREEENGRGNFPPRFSGLQFPNYSSELNVNALELDDSALYLCASSLEVNTEAFFGQGTRLTVV.

The chain carries TRBV4-1 and TRBJ1-5; 9 positions match TRBD1. The CDR3 covers 17 residues. The germline V gene has CDR1 MGHRA and CDR2 YSYEKL. V lost 2 bases, J lost 6 bases, and 11 bases stayed unmatched. This CDR3 is CASSQTLGTGSGQPQHF. The CDR3 DNA follows: TGCGCCAGCAGCCAAACCCTTGGGACAGGGTCGGGTCAGCCCCAGCATTTT.

This clonotype qualifies as medium-sized. The rearrangement links TRBV6-5 to TRBJ1-6; 7 bases fit TRBD1. The V gene end was trimmed by 0 bases and the J gene end by 9 bases; junction bases not matched to a gene: 5. In germline, CDR1 is MNHEY, CDR2 SVGAGI. CDR3 length: 15 residues. CDR3 in amino acids: CASSYSTGSPSPLHF. The CDR3 nucleotides read TGTGCCAGCAGTTACTCGACAGGGTCCCCTTCACCCCTCCACTTT.

The V call is TRBV23-1, the J call TRBJ2-7, with D tentatively TRBD2 (6 bases). TRBV23-1 is classed as an ORF, of uncertain function. CDR3 length: 20 residues. V gave up 6 bases and J gave up 5 bases, with 35 bases separating them. The CDR3 sequence: CASSSSISGRHGGSVNEQYF. CDR3 coding DNA: TGCGCCAGCAGCAGTTCGATAAGCGGCCGCCATGGAGGGAGTGTCAACGAGCAGTACTTC.

The V call is TRBV20-1, the J call TRBJ2-7; 7 bases fit TRBD2. J was trimmed by 3 bases and V by 3 bases; bases with no gene match: 2. The CDR3 has 12 residues. From germline, CDR1 is DFQATT and CDR2 SNEGSKA (reference sequence). CDR3 region: CSASGGSYEQYF. The CDR3 DNA reads as TGCAGTGCTAGCGGGGGGAGCTACGAGCAGTACTTC.

A few counts support this clonotype. The chain is built from TRBV4-3 and TRBJ1-3, with 10 bases aligning to TRBD1. V dropped 3 bases and J dropped 0; count of bases not matched to a gene: 14. Germline CDR1 reads LGHNA; CDR2 reads YSLEER. CDR3 size: 20 residues. The CDR3 spells CASSHRRDRGHQSSGNTIYF. The DNA for the CDR3 is TGCGCCAGCAGCCACAGGCGGGACAGGGGACACCAAAGCTCTGGAAACACCATATATTTT.

This clonotype was counted ten times or more. V usage is TRBV29-1 and J usage is TRBJ2-5; the D is unclear. CDR3 size: 14 residues. Germline V gives CDR1 SQVTM, CDR2 ANQGSEA. Trimming stripped 5 bases from V and 1 base from J, with 14 bases between. CDR3 in amino acids: CSVSLFRSQETQYF. CDR3 nucleotides: TGCAGCGTTTCTCTTTTCAGGTCCCAAGAGACCCAGTACTTC.

By share, this clonotype counts as medium-sized. The rearrangement joins TRBV4-2 to TRBJ2-1, with 11 bases identical to TRBD2. V lost 4 bases, J lost 7 bases, and 9 bases stayed unmatched. The CDR3 has 16 residues. Germline lookup yields CDR1 LGHNA and CDR2 YNFKEQ. CDR3 nucleotides: TGTGCCAGCAGCCGAATACTAGCGGGAGCGGGAAATGAGCAGTTCTTC. Translating it yields CASSRILAGAGNEQFF.

Comment on this clonotype: A much larger clone lies a single base off, so this may be a read error. This chain links TRBV30 with TRBJ1-6; no firm D call. The germline V gene encodes CDR1 GTSNPN and CDR2 SVGIG (reference sequence). The CDR3 consists of 15 residues. The V gene lost 2 bases and the J gene lost 0 bases, with 8 bases spanning the gap. The CDR3 DNA reads as TGTGCCTGGAGTTACGCAGTCTCCTATAATTCACCCCTCCACTTT. Its translation is CAWSYAVSYNSPLHF.

This clonotype turned up a few times. V usage is TRBV20-1 and J usage is TRBJ2-3, with 12 bases matching TRBD2. Losses at the gene ends were 3 bases for V and 0 bases for J; bases not matched to a gene: 4. The germline gives CDR1 DFQATT, CDR2 SNEGSKA (reference sequence). This CDR3 is 16 amino acids long. CDR3 DNA: TGCAGTGCTAGTGGGCTAGCGGGAGGGAGCACAGATACGCAGTATTTT. Translated, it gives CSASGLAGGSTDTQYF.

In regard to this clonotype: A single base separates this from a much larger clone, so it may be a read error. The chain links TRBV29-1 to TRBJ2-5; D tentatively fits TRBD1 or TRBD2 (5 bases each). Trimming cost V 3 bases and J 11 bases, with 31 bases left between them. The length of the CDR3 is 17 residues. The germline gives CDR1 SQVTM, CDR2 ANQGSEA. The CDR3: CSVDSTGTSSPYNEQYF. In DNA, the CDR3 is TGCAGCGTTGACAGTACCGGGACGTCTAGCCCCTACAATGAGCAGTACTTC.

Notes on this clonotype: A much larger clone is a single base away; this may be a read error. The chain couples TRBV4-1 to TRBJ1-2, with D hard to call. CDR3 length equals 15 residues. Germline CDR1 is MGHRA and CDR2 is YSYEKL. CDR3 sequence reads: CVSSQDAQAFYGYTF. CDR3 nucleotides: TGCGTCAGCAGCCAAGATGCGCAGGCATTCTATGGCTACACCTTC.

This clonotype was counted many times. The chain is built from TRBV4-2 and TRBJ1-5; D remains unclear. V lost 0 bases, J lost 3 bases, and 15 bases lay in between. The germline gives CDR1 LGHNA, CDR2 YNFKEQ. The CDR3 has 17 residues. CDR3 nucleotides: TGTGCCAGCAGCCAAGATGCCCTCGGGGTTCCCAATCAGCCCCAGCATTTT. Its protein product is CASSQDALGVPNQPQHF.

With respect to this clonotype: This may come from a read error, since a much larger clone is one base off. The V call is TRBV29-1, the J call TRBJ1-2; 11 nucleotides align to TRBD1. CDR1 is SQVTM and CDR2 is ANQGSEA in the germline V gene. This CDR3 has 15 amino acids. The CDR3 loop is CSVRRSGTGGYGHTF. The CDR3 DNA reads TGCAGCGTTCGAAGATCCGGGACAGGGGGTTATGGCCACACCTTC.

This clonotype has ten or more counts. The chain employs TRBV5-1 and TRBJ2-5; TRBD1 matches 7 bases. This CDR3 is 13 amino acids long. Trimming took 5 bases from V and 5 from J; bases not matched to a gene: 6. CDR1 and CDR2 (germline): SGHRS, YFSETQ. The CDR3 loop reads CASRYGTVETQYF. CDR3 sequence (DNA): TGCGCCAGCAGGTATGGGACAGTGGAGACCCAGTACTTC. The complete variable domain, with remaining parts taken from reference TRBV5-1 and TRBJ2-5, reads KAGVTQTPRYLIKTRGQQVTLSCSPISGHRSVSWYQQTPGQGLQFLFEYFSETQRNKGNFPGRFSGRQFSNSRSEMNVSTLELGDSALYLCASRYGTVETQYFGPGTRLLVL.

On this clonotype itself: This may come from a read error, since a much larger clone is one base off. This sequence joins TRBV9 and TRBJ2-1; D might be TRBD2 (6 bases). V gave up 0 bases and J gave up 11 bases, with 18 bases separating them. Looked up from germline, CDR1 is SGDLS and CDR2 is YYNGEE. The CDR3 is made up of 15 amino acids. The CDR3 here is CASSVVGLPTNQQFF. The CDR3 coding sequence is TGTGCCAGCAGCGTAGTGGGACTTCCAACAAATCAGCAGTTCTTC.

By share of the sample, this clonotype is medium-sized. CDR3 residues: CAWNLRGANVYEQYF. The DNA of the CDR3 is TGTGCCTGGAACTTGAGAGGAGCTAACGTCTACGAGCAGTACTTC. The rearrangement links TRBV30 to TRBJ2-7; D remains ambiguous. This CDR3 is built from 15 residues. In germline, CDR1 is GTSNPN, CDR2 SVGIG (reference sequence). V lost 4 bases and J lost 3, with 19 bases in between.

This clonotype was seen at least ten times. The chain couples TRBV4-2 to TRBJ2-1; 10 bases align to TRBD2. The germline V gene encodes CDR1 LGHNA and CDR2 YNFKEQ. With V trimmed by 4 bases and J by 5 bases, 8 bases remained unmatched. The CDR3 contains 16 residues. The CDR3 protein is CASSPGAGGPHNEQFF. The CDR3 coding sequence is TGTGCCAGCAGCCCAGGAGCGGGAGGGCCCCACAATGAGCAGTTCTTC.

The chain employs TRBV30 and TRBJ2-3, with D possibly TRBD2 on 5 matching bases. There are 12 residues in the CDR3. From germline, CDR1 is GTSNPN and CDR2 SVGIG (reference sequence). Trimming took 1 base from V and 12 from J, leaving 14 bases between them. The CDR3 spells CAWSDGGETQYF. Here the CDR3 DNA reads TGTGCCTGGAGTGATGGAGGAGAGACCCAGTATTTT.

The gene calls are TRBV29-1 and TRBJ1-1; 8 nucleotides agree with TRBD1. Germline CDR1 reads SQVTM; CDR2 reads ANQGSEA. The V segment lost 7 bases and the J segment 2 bases; nucleotides outside the gene matches: 15. This CDR3 is 16 amino acids long. CDR3 loop: CSGVGTGVRSNTEAFF. The CDR3 DNA sequence: TGCAGCGGCGTTGGGACAGGCGTAAGGTCCAACACTGAAGCTTTCTTT.